What follows are 22 T cell receptor beta chains derived from one specimen sequenced in a study of long-term antiretroviral therapy in people with HIV. It was version v3.0 of the immunoSEQ assay that was run at survey level. Repertoires were generated with immunoSEQ multiplex PCR, while TCRdb's copy carries only in-frame clones and drops some. Altogether roughly 25,000 clones are present, 85% to 95% being singletons, with the ten largest covering around 9.6%. The starting material was unsorted PBMCs, obtained 7.6 years after starting antiretroviral therapy. Source of these receptors: a woman aged 40 to 49 with HIV.

The gene calls are TRBV2 and TRBJ1-2; the D gene is possibly TRBD1 (5 bases). V lost 4 bases and J 3 bases, leaving 9 bases between the germline ends. The germline V gene has CDR1 SNHLY and CDR2 FYNNEI. This CDR3 region has 13 residues. This CDR3 reads CASSGQLHYGYTF. The CDR3 DNA reads as TGTGCCAGCAGTGGACAGCTGCACTATGGCTACACCTTC. Full variable domain (remainder filled in from reference TRBV2 and TRBJ1-2): EPEVTQTPSHQVTQMGQEVILRCVPISNHLYFYWYRQILGQKVEFLVSFYNNEISEKSEIFDDQFSVERPDGSNFTLKIRSTKLEDSAMYFCASSGQLHYGYTFGSGTRLTVV.

V and J are TRBV15 and TRBJ2-7; 10 bases are shared with TRBD1. V shed 4 bases, J shed 1 base, and the junction held 19 bases outside the gene matches. This CDR3 has 20 residues. In germline, CDR1 is LNHNV, CDR2 YYDKDF (reference sequence). This chain's CDR3 is CATSTPPGRTGGSASYEQYF. DNA for the CDR3: TGTGCCACCAGCACCCCCCCGGGTAGGACAGGGGGATCGGCGTCCTACGAGCAGTACTTC. Drawing the rest from reference TRBV15 and TRBJ2-7, the complete variable domain is DAMVIQNPRYQVTQFGKPVTLSCSQTLNHNVMYWYQQKSSQAPKLLFHYYDKDFNNEADTPDNFQSRRPNTSFCFLDIRSPGLGDTAMYLCATSTPPGRTGGSASYEQYFGPGTRLTVT.

This chain joins TRBV6-5 and TRBJ1-2; D not resolved. Germline loops: CDR1 MNHEY, CDR2 SVGAGI. The CDR3 has 14 amino acids. V lost 4 bases and J lost 0, with 9 bases in between. The CDR3 region has the DNA TGTGCCAGCAGTTGGGGTCCCTCTAACTATGGCTACACCTTC. Protein sequence: CASSWGPSNYGYTF.

The gene calls are TRBV7-2 and TRBJ1-1, with D possibly matching TRBD1 (5 bases). V lost 4 bases and J 0 bases, leaving 18 bases between the germline ends. This CDR3 comprises 17 residues. Looked up from germline, CDR1 is SGHTA and CDR2 is FQGNSA. CDR3 coding DNA: TGTGCCAGCAGCTCCCCTTTAGTAGCGGGGCTGAACACTGAAGCTTTCTTT. Its translation: CASSSPLVAGLNTEAFF. Together with reference TRBV7-2 and TRBJ1-1, the CDR3 gives the full variable domain: GAGVSQSPSNKVTEKGKDVELRCDPISGHTALYWYRQSLGQGLEFLIYFQGNSAPDKSGLPSDRFSAERTGGSVSTLTIQRTQQEDSAVYLCASSSPLVAGLNTEAFFGQGTRLTVV.

This clone was counted a single time. CDR3 protein: CASSYSMAGGDQPQHF. The CDR3 coding sequence is TGTGCCAGCAGTTACTCTATGGCAGGGGGCGATCAGCCCCAGCATTTT. J is TRBJ1-5 and V is TRBV6-6; 8 bases are a match to TRBD1. The CDR3 runs to 16 residues. V was pared by 0 bases and J by 5 bases, with 6 bases of the junction left unmatched. Looked up from germline, CDR1 is MNHNY and CDR2 is SVGAGI (reference sequence).

The chain is built from TRBV5-1 and TRBJ2-6; D is unresolved. The CDR3 has 15 residues. Trimming stripped 0 bases from V and 0 bases from J, with 4 bases between. Germline CDR1 reads SGHRS; CDR2 reads YFSETQ. In DNA, the CDR3 is TGCGCCAGCAGCTTGGAGGCCTCTGGGGCCAACGTCCTGACTTTC. Translating it yields CASSLEASGANVLTF.

The chain combines TRBV4-3 with TRBJ2-1; 11 bases match TRBD1. This CDR3 is built from 18 residues. Germline CDR1 is LGHNA and CDR2 is YSLEER. With V trimmed by 1 base and J by 3 bases, 8 bases remained unmatched. CDR3 residues: CASSQVVTGTGGYNEQFF. DNA of the CDR3: TGCGCCAGCAGCCAAGTGGTGACCGGGACAGGGGGCTACAATGAGCAGTTCTTC.

The chain combines TRBV5-1 with TRBJ1-2; D remains ambiguous. Trimming removed 5 bases from V and 0 bases from J, with 5 bases in between. CDR3 size: 12 residues. The germline gives CDR1 SGHRS, CDR2 YFSETQ. The CDR3 coding sequence is TGCGCCAGCAGTTGGACTAACTATGGCTACACCTTC. Encoded protein: CASSWTNYGYTF.

The V call is TRBV5-1, the J call TRBJ2-6; maybe TRBD1 (5 bases). The germline V gene encodes CDR1 SGHRS and CDR2 YFSETQ. Trimming took off 0 bases at V and 0 bases at J, with 13 bases between the two ends. This CDR3 is built from 18 residues. CDR3 DNA sequence: TGCGCCAGCAGCTTGGCCTCAGGGCCCATCTCTGGGGCCAACGTCCTGACTTTC. Translation gives CASSLASGPISGANVLTF.

Comments on this clone: The identical CDR3 is also encoded by other nucleotide sequences in the sample. V and J are TRBV6-5 and TRBJ2-7; 8 bases are a match to TRBD1. The CDR3 loop spans 15 amino acids. Per the germline V gene, CDR1 is MNHEY and CDR2 is SVGAGI. The trim removed 6 bases at V and 0 bases at J, leaving 7 bases unmatched. CDR3 residues: CASSRGQDPSYEQYF. CDR3 nucleotides: TGTGCCAGCAGCAGGGGACAGGACCCCTCCTACGAGCAGTACTTC.

The chain has TRBV6-1 and TRBJ2-2, with D possibly matching TRBD2 (6 bases). CDR1 is MNHNS, CDR2 SASEGT, per germline. This CDR3 has 14 amino acids. V dropped 1 base and J dropped 11 bases, with 14 bases sitting between them. This CDR3 reads CASSEGGVPDELFF. The CDR3 bases are TGTGCCAGCAGTGAAGGGGGGGTCCCTGATGAGCTGTTTTTT.

The chain joins TRBV7-2 to TRBJ2-5, with no clear D. The end of the DNA aligns better with TRBJ2-7, so the J call may be wrong. Germline CDR1 and CDR2: SGHTA and FQGNSA. The length of the CDR3 is 14 residues. The CDR3 loop reads CASSLVSPYDEQYF. The CDR3 DNA sequence: TGTGCCAGCAGCTTAGTCTCGCCATATGACGAGCAGTACTTC.

The chain recombines TRBV29-1 with TRBJ2-6, with 8 bases matching TRBD2. The CDR3 length is 16 residues. The V and J ends lost 4 bases and 2 bases, in that order; junction bases with no gene match: 7. The V gene's germline CDR1 is SQVTM and CDR2 ANQGSEA. The CDR3 bases are TGCAGCGTTGCACGTTCGCGGGGGGCTGGGGCCAACGTCCTGACTTTC. Translation gives CSVARSRGAGANVLTF.

A single count supports this clone. The chain is built from TRBV18 and TRBJ1-3; no clear D gene. This CDR3 contains 15 residues. Germline V gene lookup returns CDR1 KGHSH and CDR2 LQKENI. V lost 5 bases to trimming and J lost 6 bases, with 17 bases between them. The CDR3 region is CASSGSSGAENTIYF. CDR3 in DNA: TGTGCCAGCTCAGGCAGTTCGGGCGCTGAAAACACCATATATTTT.

The chain has TRBV7-6 and TRBJ2-7, with D uncertain. Germline assignment: CDR1 SGHVS and CDR2 FNYEAQ. The CDR3 is 14 amino acids. V gave up 4 bases and J gave up 2 bases, with 12 bases separating them. For the CDR3, the DNA is TGTGCCAGCAGCTCGCCGGGCCCTGCCTACGAGCAGTACTTC. Protein product: CASSSPGPAYEQYF.

The V call is TRBV6-1, the J call TRBJ2-1; D gene unclear. This CDR3 is built from 15 residues. Trimming took off 4 bases at V and 6 bases at J, with 16 bases between the two ends. In germline, CDR1 is MNHNS, CDR2 SASEGT. CDR3 sequence: CASSGKGVYGNEQFF. Here the CDR3 DNA reads TGTGCCAGCAGTGGGAAGGGTGTATATGGCAATGAGCAGTTCTTC.

This chain joins TRBV11-2 and TRBJ1-2; D ambiguous. The CDR3 contains 15 residues. Per the germline V gene, CDR1 is SGHAT and CDR2 is FQNNGV. Trimming took off 8 bases at V and 0 bases at J, with 16 bases between the two ends. As DNA, the CDR3 is TGTGCCAGCTCCCCTCGGGATGGGCCTAACTATGGCTACACCTTC. Encoded protein: CASSPRDGPNYGYTF.

V and J are TRBV7-6 and TRBJ2-7; D is possibly TRBD1 or TRBD2 (5 bases each). Germline V lookup: CDR1 SGHVS, CDR2 FNYEAQ. Trimming pared 1 base from V and 5 bases from J, leaving 15 bases between. The CDR3 totals 15 residues. In nucleotides, the CDR3 is TGTGCCAGCAGCTTAGAGGCCTCGGGGCCGAACGAGCAGTACTTC. It specifies CASSLEASGPNEQYF.

The V and J genes are TRBV1 and TRBJ2-2; the table's D gene call, TRBD1, was not cross checked with the DNA. TRBV1 is marked as a pseudogene. The CDR3 totals 16 residues. The CDR3 loop reads CTSSQAGRARTGELFF. Here the CDR3 DNA reads TGCACCAGCAGCCAAGCGGGCAGGGCCAGGACCGGGGAGCTGTTTTTT.

The rearrangement joins TRBV9 to TRBJ2-7; D remains ambiguous. This CDR3 comprises 13 residues. Germline V gene data show CDR1 as SGDLS and CDR2 as YYNGEE. The V end was cut by 0 bases, the J end by 6 bases, with 10 bases between. CDR3 sequence reads: CASSVEGWGEQYF. The CDR3 coding sequence is TGTGCCAGCAGCGTAGAAGGTTGGGGCGAGCAGTACTTC.

The V gene is TRBV25-1, the J gene TRBJ2-5, with 10 bases fitting TRBD1. Germline CDR1 and CDR2: MGHDK and SYGVNS. J was trimmed by 5 bases and V by 1 base; bases with no gene match: 7. This CDR3 region has 16 residues. The CDR3 region has the DNA TGTGCCAGCAGTGAATTAGGGACAGGGGCGGGGGAGACCCAGTACTTC. This gives the protein CASSELGTGAGETQYF.

The chain joins TRBV7-2 to TRBJ2-2, with 7 positions matching TRBD1. Germline CDR1 SGHTA, CDR2 FQGNSA. Germline trimming cut 5 bases from V and 1 base from J; bases unmatched to any gene: 4. The CDR3 has 15 residues. CDR3 bases: TGTGCCAGCAGCCATGGGACAGTGAACACCGGGGAGCTGTTTTTT. Amino acid sequence: CASSHGTVNTGELFF.